This passage covers 4 T cell receptor beta chains from one sample sequenced in a study of blood T cell repertoires in COVID-19. Libraries were prepared by immunoSEQ multiplex PCR; TCRdb keeps only in-frame clonotypes and omits some of them. The table records about 120,000 clones, approximately 80% of them present only once. The sample comprised peripheral blood. The source is a woman between 55 and 75 years old with acute or convalescent COVID-19.

The chain links TRBV5-4 to TRBJ2-3, with 12 bases lining up with TRBD2. The V gene end was trimmed by 2 bases and the J gene end by 3 bases; junction bases not matched to a gene: 1. This CDR3 spans 15 amino acids. Germline CDR1 reads SGHNT; CDR2 reads YYREEE (reference sequence). The CDR3 DNA reads TGTGCCAGCAGCTTAACTAGCGGGGGGACAGATACGCAGTATTTT. Translating gives CASSLTSGGTDTQYF.

The chain combines TRBV27 with TRBJ2-2, with D possibly TRBD2 on 6 matching bases. Germline V gives CDR1 MNHEY, CDR2 SMNVEV (reference sequence). Trimming removed 5 bases from V and 9 bases from J, with 10 bases in between. The CDR3 has 12 residues. CDR3 nucleotide sequence: TGTGCCAGCAGTATGACTAGGAGGGAGCTGTTTTTT. Its translation: CASSMTRRELFF.

The J gene is TRBJ1-1, the V gene TRBV7-8, with D possibly matching TRBD1 (5 bases). The CDR3 has 13 amino acids. Trimming shortened V by 5 bases and J by 1 base, and 8 bases separated the two germline ends. Germline values: CDR1 SGHVS, CDR2 FQNEAQ. The CDR3 DNA is TGTGCCAGCAGCGTTGACAGGAACACTGAAGCTTTCTTT. This codes for CASSVDRNTEAFF.

The V call is TRBV4-3, the J call TRBJ1-4; D may be TRBD1 (6 bases). The germline CDR1 and CDR2 sequences are LGHNA and YSLEER. V lost 1 base to trimming and J lost 7 bases, with 16 bases between them. This CDR3 spans 16 amino acids. Here the CDR3 DNA reads TGCGCCAGCAGCCAAGCCGCGGGGGGCGAAGGTGAAAAACTGTTTTTT. It encodes CASSQAAGGEGEKLFF.